Each of the 21 T cell receptor beta chains below was sequenced from the same sample in a study of CD8 T cells in ankylosing spondylitis. Whole-study findings and limits: The study identified a TCR beta motif of seven or eight highly homologous variants that appeared characteristic of ankylosing spondylitis blood.

These receptors lack a known antigen. TCRdb analysed the 5' RACE reads with MiXCR anew, one entry per CDR3 protein. Among roughly 300,000 distinct CDR3 sequences listed, 7.5% to 9% were seen once. Sequencing used blood, either unsorted or a sorted T cell fraction (not recorded which). The receptors here all came from a male donor with ankylosing spondylitis.

The V and J genes are TRBV18 and TRBJ1-1; D gene ambiguous. Trimming cost V 1 base and J 6 bases, with 6 bases left between them. The V gene's germline CDR1 is KGHSH and CDR2 LQKENI. This CDR3 comprises 12 residues. The CDR3 region has the DNA TGTGCCAGCTCACCACAGGAGGCTGAAGCTTTCTTT. It codes for CASSPQEAEAFF.

The DNA of the CDR3 is TGTGCCAGCAGCCCAGGGACTATAGCATACGAGCAGTACTTC. Its translation is CASSPGTIAYEQYF. This sequence joins TRBV7-2 and TRBJ2-7, with 7 bases that match TRBD2. This CDR3 contains 14 residues. V was pared by 5 bases and J by 4 bases, with 8 bases of the junction left unmatched. The V gene's germline CDR1 is SGHTA and CDR2 FQGNSA.

This clonotype was seen at least ten times. V is TRBV7-3 and J is TRBJ2-1, with 9 bases fitting TRBD2. This CDR3 is built from 16 residues. Trimming at V came to 4 bases and at J to 8 bases, leaving 12 bases not matched to a gene. The germline V gene has CDR1 SGHTA and CDR2 FQGTGA. The CDR3 DNA reads TGTGCCAGCAGCTCCGCGTTTAGCGGGAGTGTCCATGAGCAGTTCTTC. Translated, it gives CASSSAFSGSVHEQFF. Full variable domain (rest looked up from reference TRBV7-3 and TRBJ2-1): GAGVSQTPSNKVTEKGKYVELRCDPISGHTALYWYRQSLGQGPEFLIYFQGTGAADDSGLPNDRFFAVRPEGSVSTLKIQRTERGDSAVYLCASSSAFSGSVHEQFFGPGTRLTVL.

The chain combines TRBV7-8 with TRBJ2-7; TRBD1 matches at 8 bases. CDR3 size: 15 residues. The junction had 8 bases not matched to a gene; V was cut back by 5 bases and J by 2 bases. Per germline, CDR1 SGHVS and CDR2 FQNEAQ. The CDR3 spells CASSGGTGLTYEQYF. The CDR3 DNA is TGTGCCAGCAGCGGTGGGACAGGTCTTACCTACGAGCAGTACTTC.

CDR3 nucleotide sequence: TGTGCCAGCACTATAGCCGCGGGCGATGGCTACACCTTC. This gives the protein CASTIAAGDGYTF. V is TRBV12-3 or TRBV12-4 and J is TRBJ1-2; D not certain. The ends were cut back, 7 bases at V and 6 bases at J, with 15 bases in the middle. The CDR3 has 13 amino acids.

The chain recombines TRBV7-9 with TRBJ2-5, with 11 bases aligning to TRBD2. After removal of 3 bases from V and 1 base from J, the junction contained 1 base not matched to a gene. Germline CDR1 SEHNR, CDR2 FQNEAQ (reference sequence). CDR3 length: 15 residues. DNA for the CDR3: TGTGCCAGCAGCTTTAGCGGGAGGGCCCAAGAGACCCAGTACTTC. Its translation is CASSFSGRAQETQYF. Full variable domain (remainder filled in from reference TRBV7-9 and TRBJ2-5): DTGVSQNPRHKITKRGQNVTFRCDPISEHNRLYWYRQTLGQGPEFLTYFQNEAQLEKSRLLSDRFSAERPKGSFSTLEIQRTEQGDSAMYLCASSFSGRAQETQYFGPGTRLLVL.

This clonotype appeared many times. This chain's CDR3 is CASSPRGFSTYEQYF. The CDR3, as DNA: TGTGCCAGTTCCCCGAGGGGGTTTTCGACCTACGAGCAGTACTTC. J is TRBJ2-7 and V is TRBV27; possible D gene TRBD1, 6 bases. Germline-derived CDR1 and CDR2 are MNHEY and SMNVEV (reference sequence). The CDR3 contains 15 residues. The V gene lost 9 bases and the J gene lost 2 bases, with 20 bases spanning the gap.

This clonotype was seen only a few times. The gene calls are TRBV28 and TRBJ2-5; TRBD1 matches at 11 bases. After removal of 6 bases from V and 1 base from J, the junction contained 7 bases not matched to a gene. CDR3 length equals 16 residues. Per germline, CDR1 MDHEN and CDR2 SYDVKM. The CDR3 reads CASRPEGTGGQETQYF. The CDR3 region has the DNA TGTGCCAGCAGACCAGAGGGGACAGGGGGCCAAGAGACCCAGTACTTC.

The sample holds a few counts of this clonotype. The gene calls are TRBV10-3 and TRBJ2-3; tentatively, D is TRBD2 (5 bases). Germline V gene lookup returns CDR1 ENHRY and CDR2 SYGVKD. Trimming left V 4 bases short and J 6 bases short, with 14 bases between. The CDR3 consists of 14 residues. CDR3 nucleotides: TGTGCCATCAGTGTGATCGGGGAGCGGGATACGCAGTATTTT. It yields the protein CAISVIGERDTQYF.

The chain carries TRBV6-2 or TRBV6-3 and TRBJ1-6; D is undetermined. The CDR3 is 13 amino acids. Germline loops: CDR1 MNHEY, CDR2 SVGEGT. Trimming pared 4 bases from V and 9 bases from J, leaving 10 bases between. CDR3: CASSLQRSSPLHF. The CDR3 DNA sequence: TGTGCCAGCAGTTTACAGAGAAGTTCACCCCTCCACTTT.

The chain combines TRBV6-2 or TRBV6-3 with TRBJ1-5; D unresolved. The CDR3 has 17 amino acids. The V and J ends lost 2 bases and 2 bases respectively, with 16 bases between them. Per germline, CDR1 MNHEY and CDR2 SVGEGT. The CDR3 reads CASSYLGGNPGNQPQHF. CDR3 DNA: TGTGCCAGCAGTTACCTAGGAGGGAATCCGGGCAATCAGCCCCAGCATTTT.

This clonotype has just a few counts. The chain uses TRBV2 and TRBJ2-7, with D maybe TRBD1 (6 bases). CDR1 and CDR2 from the germline V gene are SNHLY and FYNNEI. The CDR3 has 12 residues. V was pared by 6 bases and J by 9 bases, with 15 bases between. The CDR3 nucleotides read TGTGCCAGCAGCGGGACACCCGATAGGCAGTACTTC. This encodes CASSGTPDRQYF.

The chain uses TRBV3-1 and TRBJ2-1; 8 bases align to TRBD2. Trimming removed 4 bases from V and 7 bases from J; junction bases left unmatched: 6. From germline, CDR1 is LGHDT and CDR2 YNNKEL (reference sequence). CDR3 size: 14 residues. In nucleotides, the CDR3 is TGTGCCAGCAGCCCTAGCGGGCCCCAGAATGAGCAGTTCTTC. Translation gives CASSPSGPQNEQFF.

This clonotype showed up just a few times. This chain links TRBV9 with TRBJ1-1; D ambiguous. Trimming stripped 0 bases from V and 5 bases from J, with 14 bases between. The CDR3 extends over 15 amino acids. From germline, CDR1 is SGDLS and CDR2 YYNGEE. The CDR3 loop is CASSVVEGSRTEAFF. Written as DNA, the CDR3 is TGTGCCAGCAGCGTAGTTGAAGGGTCGAGGACTGAAGCTTTCTTT.

At least ten counts were recorded for this clonotype. The gene calls are TRBV20-1 and TRBJ2-1, with 7 bases matching TRBD2. Germline lookup yields CDR1 DFQATT and CDR2 SNEGSKA (reference sequence). The CDR3 loop spans 15 amino acids. V shed 5 bases and J 5 bases; nucleotides not matched to a gene: 12. CDR3 residues: CSAGGGRGGHNEQFF. CDR3 coding DNA: TGCAGTGCTGGGGGGGGTCGGGGAGGTCACAATGAGCAGTTCTTC.

The V call is TRBV6-5, the J call TRBJ1-5; possibly TRBD1 for D (5 bases). This CDR3 is 16 amino acids long. The V end lost 2 bases, the J end lost 6 bases, and 17 bases lay between the germline ends. Germline V gene sequence: CDR1 MNHEY, CDR2 SVGAGI. The DNA of the CDR3 is TGTGCCAGCAGTTACACTTACAGGACGGGACGTCAGCCCCAGCATTTT. Its protein product is CASSYTYRTGRQPQHF.

This clonotype was counted only a few times. V usage is TRBV5-1 and J usage is TRBJ2-5; unclear D gene. Trimming pared 4 bases from V and 4 bases from J, leaving 11 bases between. The CDR3 is 13 amino acids. Germline CDR1 reads SGHRS; CDR2 reads YFSETQ. The CDR3 region is CASSLSWGETQYF. The CDR3 DNA is TGCGCCAGCAGCCTCTCTTGGGGAGAGACCCAGTACTTC.

This clonotype was counted at least ten times. This chain connects TRBV28 to TRBJ2-1, with a possible D match to TRBD1 (5 bases). Germline V lookup: CDR1 MDHEN, CDR2 SYDVKM. Trimming removed 3 bases from V and 12 bases from J, with 15 bases in between. This CDR3 contains 13 residues. The CDR3 DNA follows: TGTGCCAGCAGTTTGCAGGGCCTAACCCTGCAGTTCTTC. As protein: CASSLQGLTLQFF. The variable domain in full, completed from reference TRBV28 and TRBJ2-1, reads DVKVTQSSRYLVKRTGEKVFLECVQDMDHENMFWYRQDPGLGLRLIYFSYDVKMKEKGDIPEGYSVSREKKERFSLILESASTNQTSMYLCASSLQGLTLQFFGPGTRLTVL.

This clonotype was picked up a small number of times. V is TRBV5-1 and J is TRBJ2-1; 9 nucleotides align to TRBD2. V was pared by 0 bases and J by 8 bases, with 6 bases of the junction left unmatched. The CDR3 is made up of 15 amino acids. Germline V CDR1 and CDR2: SGHRS, YFSETQ. As DNA, the CDR3 is TGCGCCAGCAGCTTGGTGGTAGCGGGAGAACATGAGCAGTTCTTC. It yields the protein CASSLVVAGEHEQFF. The complete variable domain, with remaining parts taken from reference TRBV5-1 and TRBJ2-1, reads KAGVTQTPRYLIKTRGQQVTLSCSPISGHRSVSWYQQTPGQGLQFLFEYFSETQRNKGNFPGRFSGRQFSNSRSEMNVSTLELGDSALYLCASSLVVAGEHEQFFGPGTRLTVL.

This clonotype appeared many times. The V and J genes are TRBV12-3 or TRBV12-4 and TRBJ2-7, with D maybe TRBD2 (5 bases). The germline V and J ends were trimmed by 1 base and 6 bases, with 13 bases remaining between them. The CDR3 sequence is 14 residues long. The CDR3 coding sequence is TGTGCCAGCAGTTTAGATCCGGGGATTAGCGAGCAGTACTTC. Its protein product is CASSLDPGISEQYF.

This clonotype was seen a handful of times. This chain connects TRBV9 to TRBJ2-1; D unclear. Trimming cost V 0 bases and J 5 bases, with 12 bases left between them. The CDR3 has 15 residues. The germline V gene encodes CDR1 SGDLS and CDR2 YYNGEE. CDR3 DNA sequence: TGTGCCAGCAGCGTAGCAGCTACTCTTCACAATGAGCAGTTCTTC. This encodes CASSVAATLHNEQFF.